This TCR beta chain was profiled in a study of monozygotic twins with inflammatory bowel disease. The study's findings and limits: Especially with disease activity, IBD patients had fewer clonotypes in common with others than healthy twins did.

Germline values: CDR1 DFQATT, CDR2 SNEGSKA (reference sequence). This CDR3 is built from 15 residues. Details on this clonotype: Its antigen remains unknown.

Each sample's cDNA came from eight separate reactions. Nested PCRs (about 17 and 10 cycles, two total) were applied to TCRalpha and TCRbeta cDNA. For each CDR3 protein, TCRdb gives one entry from its re-call of the 5' RACE reads, without DNA. Recorded for this sample: some 450,000 distinct CDR3 sequences. Sequenced sample: blood. The TCR sequence derives from a human donor with ulcerative colitis or Crohn's disease, or a healthy co-twin of an affected twin (not recorded which). The chain employs TRBV20-1 and TRBJ2-3. The chain's CDR3 is CSARDWWHMADTQYF.